This TCR beta chain was observed in a study of breast tumors, draining lymph nodes, adjacent tissues. Samples came from axillary lymph nodes draining the breast cancer. MiXCR was run by TCRdb on the multiplex PCR reads, yielding one entry per CDR3 protein. The sample consists of 150,000 to 200,000 distinct CDR3 sequences, roughly 30% of them appearing once. CDR1 and CDR2 (germline): MDHEN, SYDVKM. This CDR3 contains 11 residues. With 6 bases removed from V and 4 bases from J, the gap between germline ends came to 7 bases. In this sample, this clonotype turned up a few times. Sequenced sample: axillary lymph node tissue. The sequence was collected from a female donor with breast cancer. Some clones in this sample may be carry-over from other donors' samples. The V call is TRBV28, the J call TRBJ2-7, with D perhaps matching TRBD1 or TRBD2 (5 bases each). CDR3 region: CASRGEYEQYF. Written as DNA, the CDR3 is TGTGCCAGCAGAGGGGAGTACGAGCAGTACTTC.